This T cell receptor beta chain originates from a study of cytomegalovirus exposure and HLA in healthy donors. Overall study: Genetic ancestry analysis placed around 76% of the 300 to 500 donors that were genotyped in the Caucasian-associated cluster. Findings and caveats of the study: For most TCR sequences rarity was the rule, although some public TCRs occurred in many donors. Earlier results showed most TCR beta V segments being productive about 87% or about 30% of the time. The authors later linked a missense DCLRE1C variant to TCR beta V- and J-gene trimming.

The primer mix had 60 Vbeta and 13 Jbeta primers. TCRdb's table, derived via immunoSEQ multiplex PCR, lists solely in-frame clones and lacks some. This table has about 150,000 clones, under 80% appearing once. Germline CDR1 and CDR2: SGDLS and YYNGEE. The CDR3 runs 17 residues. Unmatched junction bases numbered 11, after V lost 3 bases and J lost 0 bases. As for this clone: Its antigen is undetermined.

The V gene is TRBV9, the J gene TRBJ2-7, with 8 bases lining up with TRBD1. Sequenced sample: PBMCs. This clonotype was sampled from a man younger than 40 in good health and CMV-seronegative. The CDR3 nucleotides read TGTGCCAGCAGCGCCGAGGTCGGACAGGGAAGCTCCTACGAGCAGTACTTC. Its translation: CASSAEVGQGSSYEQYF.